A selection of T cell receptor beta chains follows, all from one sample in a study of post-analysis software for immune sequencing data. TCRdb fed the PCR reads into MiXCR, producing one record per CDR3 protein. The table lists around 710,000 distinct CDR3 sequences, more than 45% of them singletons. Material for sequencing was blood. These receptors all stem from a girl aged 5-17 years with multiple sclerosis. The CDR3 runs from the conserved cysteine through the conserved F or W. A D gene is named only where the DNA matches it firmly. Not every row has a clone size; where given, it reads once, few, many or a size class.

>TRBJ2-1|-|-|TRBV13
TGTGCCAGCAGCCTAGGGATCTCCTCCTACAATGAGCAGTTCTTC
CASSLGISSYNEQFF
>TRBJ1-2|TRBD1|-|TRBV7-6
TGTGCCAGCAGCCCCGACAGGGGCGGGTATGGCGACACCTTC
CASSPDRGGYGDTF
>TRBJ2-5|TRBD2|-|TRBV27
TGTGCCAGCAGCCCCCGGGAGGGTGCGGGAGAGACCCAGTACTTC
CASSPREGAGETQYF
>TRBJ2-7|-|-|TRBV9
TGTGCCAGCAGCGTAGAGGGGAGCGCTGACTACGAGCAGTACTTC
CASSVEGSADYEQYF
>TRBJ2-1|-|few|TRBV29-1
TGCAGCGCCGGAGGGAACTATGAGCAGTTCTTC
CSAGGNYEQFF
>TRBJ2-5|TRBD2|few|TRBV7-9
TGTGCCAGCAGCTGGGAGACTAGCGGGAGCCCAGAGACCCAGTACTTC
CASSWETSGSPETQYF
>TRBJ2-7|TRBD1|-|TRBV29-1
TGCAGCGTCCTCTCGACAGGGGCCGAGCAGTACTTC
CSVLSTGAEQYF
>TRBJ2-3|-|few|TRBV24-1
TGTGCCACCGGTCCGGCAGCACTCGATACGCAGTATTTT
CATGPAALDTQYF
>TRBJ2-5|-|-|TRBV5-1
TGCGCCAGCAGCCTTGGGGGGTCAGTCTACATGGAGACCCAGTACTTC
CASSLGGSVYMETQYF
>TRBJ2-1|TRBD2|-|TRBV20-1
TGCAGTGCTAGGGGCCTCCTAGCGGAGAGGTTCCATGAGCAGTTCTTC
CSARGLLAERFHEQFF
>TRBJ1-2|TRBD1|few|TRBV10-3
TGTGCCATCGGGACAGGGGGTGACTATGGCTACACCTTC
CAIGTGGDYGYTF
>TRBJ2-1|-|many|TRBV7-3
TGTGCCAGCAGCTTAACGCGGTCCGATGAGCAGTTCTTC
CASSLTRSDEQFF
>TRBJ2-5|-|-|TRBV29-1
TGCAGCGTTGAATCGCAGGGTGGAGAGACCCAGTACTTC
CSVESQGGETQYF
>TRBJ2-7|-|-|TRBV27
TGTGCCAGCAGGAGGGGGGTCTCCTACGAGCAGTACTTC
CASRRGVSYEQYF
>TRBJ2-3|TRBD2|-|TRBV7-2
TGTGCCAGCAGCCTCTCGGCTGGGACTAGTGGGCCAGATACGCAGTATTTT
CASSLSAGTSGPDTQYF
>TRBJ2-5|TRBD2|-|TRBV2
TGTGCCAGCAGGGGGCCTCTAGCGGGGCAGGAGACCCAGTACTTC
CASRGPLAGQETQYF
>TRBJ2-6|-|-|TRBV3-1
TGTGCCAGCAGCGACTCAGCCCGAGGCTCTGGGGCCAACGTCCTGACTTTC
CASSDSARGSGANVLTF
>TRBJ2-2|-|-|TRBV9
TGTGCCAGCAGCCCTCGCGTTACACACGTAGGGGAGCTGTTTTTT
CASSPRVTHVGELFF
>TRBJ2-7|-|-|TRBV7-8
TGTGCCAGCAGCTTAGGCAGGGGATTCTCCTACGAGCAGTACTTC
CASSLGRGFSYEQYF
>TRBJ2-7|-|few|TRBV7-2
TGTGCCAGCAGCTTAATGCCGCAGCGGATTAACTACGAGCAGTACTTC
CASSLMPQRINYEQYF
>TRBJ2-7|-|few|TRBV15
TGTGCCACCAGCAGAGATTTAGGTAGTTCCTACGAGCAGTACTTC
CATSRDLGSSYEQYF
>TRBJ2-7|-|-|TRBV20-1
TGCAGTGCTAACTCAGGGTCTGCGGCCGAGCAGTACTTC
CSANSGSAAEQYF
>TRBJ2-1|-|once|TRBV30
TGTGCCTGGAGTATACAGGGTACCGATGAGCAGTTCTTC
CAWSIQGTDEQFF
>TRBJ2-4|-|-|TRBV29-1
TGCAGCGTTGTCAACAAAACAAGAGCCAAAAACATTCAGTACTTC
CSVVNKTRAKNIQYF
>TRBJ1-5|-|many|TRBV7-2
TGTGCCAGCAGCTTAGTGGTTGGGGATCAGCCCCAGCATTTT
CASSLVVGDQPQHF
>TRBJ1-2|-|-|TRBV20-1
TGCAGTGCTAGGCCCTCGGGGGGAGTTGGCTACACCTTC
CSARPSGGVGYTF
>TRBJ2-7|TRBD1|-|TRBV6-2/TRBV6-3
TGTGCCAGCAGTCTGGGACAGCAAGCGTACGAGCAGTACTTC
CASSLGQQAYEQYF
>TRBJ2-7|TRBD2|-|TRBV20-1
TGCAGTGCTAGAGGGGCGGCGGGGGGCATCTACGAGCAGTACTTC
CSARGAAGGIYEQYF
>TRBJ1-2|-|-|TRBV30
TGTGCCTGGAGTCTAGTAGGGGATGGCTACACCTTC
CAWSLVGDGYTF
>TRBJ1-2|-|few|TRBV10-3
TGTGCCATCAGTGCGGATCTGGGTTATGGCTACACCTTC
CAISADLGYGYTF
>TRBJ2-7|TRBD1|-|TRBV29-1
TGCAGCGTTGAAGATCCGGGGACAGGGGGGACCTACGAGCAGTACTTC
CSVEDPGTGGTYEQYF
>TRBJ2-5|-|few|TRBV9
TGTGCCAGCAGCGTAGTGGGGAGGGGGATGGAGACCCAGTACTTC
CASSVVGRGMETQYF
>TRBJ1-1|-|few|TRBV14
TGTGCCAGCAGCCAAGTAGGGTCGCGAGGAGCTTTCTTT
CASSQVGSRGAFF
>TRBJ2-1|-|few|TRBV15
TGTGCCACCAGCACCTGGACTTCCTACAATGAGCAGTTCTTC
CATSTWTSYNEQFF